This T cell receptor beta chain is drawn from a study of blood T cell repertoires in COVID-19. Participants were aged about 18 to 95 years, lived in 24 US areas, and enrolled virtually. Cohorts were based on clinical histories the participants reported. CDR3 length equals 16 residues. The trim removed 9 bases at V and 7 bases at J, leaving 17 bases unmatched. In germline, CDR1 is SNHLY, CDR2 FYNNEI. Measured with immunoSEQ multiplex PCR; TCRdb has only the in-frame clones, and not every one. This sample yields about 330,000 clones, of which roughly nine tenths are seen a single time; 1% belongs to the top ten.

This sequence originates from a woman aged 25 to 39 who had recovered from COVID-19. V usage is TRBV2 and J usage is TRBJ1-2; 10 nucleotides agree with TRBD1. The sequenced material came from PBMCs or T cells enriched from blood (not recorded which). The CDR3 loop reads CARSARQGAGVRGYTF. The CDR3 DNA reads TGTGCCAGGTCCGCACGACAGGGGGCAGGGGTTCGTGGCTACACCTTC.